These T cell receptor beta chains were read from a single sample in a study of cytomegalovirus exposure and HLA in healthy donors. TCRdb's table, derived via immunoSEQ multiplex PCR, lists solely in-frame clones and lacks some. Found here are 120,000 or so clones, around 85% of them singletons; the top ten hold about 2.2%. Material: PBMCs. All receptors derive from a woman aged 25 to 39 in good health and CMV-seronegative. Each CDR3 is given with its conserved first and last residue. A D gene is named only where the DNA matches it firmly. Where a row states a size, it is once, few, many or the class of an expanded clone; other rows omit it.

V	size	J	D	DNA	CDR3
TRBV28	-	TRBJ1-4	TRBD1	TGTGCCAGCAGTTTACCCGGGACAGGGCGAGAAAAACTGTTTTTT	CASSLPGTGREKLFF
TRBV7-6	-	TRBJ1-6	TRBD1	TGTGCCAGCAGCGCTCGACAGGGGGATTCACCCCTCCACTTT	CASSARQGDSPLHF
TRBV5-5	-	TRBJ1-5	TRBD1	TGTGCCAGCAGCTTGGTACAGGGGGCCAATCAGCCCCAGCATTTT	CASSLVQGANQPQHF
TRBV21-1	-	TRBJ2-4	-	TGTGCCAGCAGCACCGGTTGGGAGGCTTTCCCCAAAAACATTCAGTACTTC	CASSTGWEAFPKNIQYF
TRBV10-3	-	TRBJ1-5	-	TGTGCCATCAGTGAGGAGGGGGATAGACAGCCCCAGCATTTT	CAISEEGDRQPQHF
TRBV30	-	TRBJ2-3	-	TGTGCCTGGAGTCGGAGCGGGGATACGCAGTATTTT	CAWSRSGDTQYF
TRBV10-1	-	TRBJ2-1	-	TGCGCCAGCAGTGAGGCCCAGGGGATGGATGAGCAGTTCTTC	CASSEAQGMDEQFF
TRBV5-4	-	TRBJ2-3	TRBD2	TGTGCCAGCAGCTTTGGCGGGGGAGCAGATACGCAGTATTTT	CASSFGGGADTQYF
TRBV7-9	-	TRBJ2-5	-	TGTGCCAGCAGCTTTAACAGCCAAGAGACCCAGTACTTC	CASSFNSQETQYF
TRBV7-2	-	TRBJ1-1	-	TGTGCCAGCAGCCCCCGCAGGGGCTTCACTGAAGCTTTCTTT	CASSPRRGFTEAFF
TRBV7-2	-	TRBJ1-1	-	TGTGCCAGCAGCTTACAGGGGCCGAACACTGAAGCTTTCTTT	CASSLQGPNTEAFF
TRBV5-1	-	TRBJ2-1	TRBD2	TGCGCCAGCAGCTTTGCTAGCGGACCCAATGAGCAGTTCTTC	CASSFASGPNEQFF
TRBV11-2	-	TRBJ1-3	-	TGTGCCAGCAGCTTATCGGGGACTGGAAACACCATATATTTT	CASSLSGTGNTIYF
TRBV9	-	TRBJ1-3	-	TGTGCCAGCAGCGTAGAGGGGCGGAACTCTGGAAACACCATATATTTT	CASSVEGRNSGNTIYF
TRBV29-1	-	TRBJ2-2	TRBD1	TGCAGCGTCAGGACAGGGATCGGGGAGCTGTTTTTT	CSVRTGIGELFF
TRBV29-1	-	TRBJ1-2	-	TGCAGCGTTGCGGGGGGGTTCGGCTACACCTTC	CSVAGGFGYTF
TRBV7-2	-	TRBJ1-2	-	TGTGCCAGCAGCCAGGTATCCGGGGGAGGTTATTCCGGCTACACCTTC	CASSQVSGGGYSGYTF
TRBV5-4	-	TRBJ1-1	-	TGTGCCAGCAGCTTGGGTTTCCAGGGAGGGACTGAAGCTTTCTTT	CASSLGFQGGTEAFF
TRBV7-9	-	TRBJ2-2	TRBD2	TGTGCCAGCAGTCCTATTAGCGGGGGGAACACCGGGGAGCTGTTTTTT	CASSPISGGNTGELFF
TRBV2	-	TRBJ2-4	TRBD1	TGTGCCAGCAGCCAGTTTAGGACAGGAAACATTCAGTACTTC	CASSQFRTGNIQYF
TRBV30	-	TRBJ2-2	TRBD2	TGTGCCTGGAGTGTGAGACTAGCGGTCACCGGGGAGCTGTTTTTT	CAWSVRLAVTGELFF
TRBV2	few	TRBJ2-7	-	TGTGCCAGCAGGTTCCCGTACCGGAGCGAGCAGTACTTC	CASRFPYRSEQYF
TRBV7-2	-	TRBJ1-5	TRBD1	TGTGCCAGCAGCCTATCGACAGGGATCCAGCCCCAGCATTTT	CASSLSTGIQPQHF
TRBV19	once	TRBJ2-4	-	TGTGCCAGTAGTGACAGTTGGACCAAAAACATTCAGTACTTC	CASSDSWTKNIQYF
TRBV19	few	TRBJ1-2	TRBD1	TGTGCCAGTAGTATAGTCGCAGGGGGCTATGGCTACACCTTC	CASSIVAGGYGYTF
TRBV9	-	TRBJ1-1	-	TGTGCCAGCAGCACCCGAGGGACTGGAGCTGCCGGAGCTTTCTTT	CASSTRGTGAAGAFF
TRBV6-1	few	TRBJ2-3	TRBD1	TGTGCCAGCAGTGTATTAGGAACAGGGGGATTCACAGATACGCAGTATTTT	CASSVLGTGGFTDTQYF
TRBV27	-	TRBJ1-2	-	TGTGCCAGCAGTTTAAAGGGGATCTATGGCTACACCTTC	CASSLKGIYGYTF
TRBV11-3	-	TRBJ2-3	TRBD2	TGTGCCAGCAGCCCACGGACTAGCGGGGGGGCGGGGCAGTATTTT	CASSPRTSGGAGQYF
TRBV7-2	-	TRBJ2-7	-	TGTGCCAGCAGCCGAACCGGGGGCGAGCAGTACTTC	CASSRTGGEQYF
TRBV30	-	TRBJ2-3	TRBD2	TGTGCCCACAGGGGGACTAGCGGGGGGTACACAGATACGCAGTATTTT	CAHRGTSGGYTDTQYF